The clone carrying this TCR beta chain has more than one count but fewer than ten. The CDR3 length is 13 residues. The germline V gene encodes CDR1 SNHLY and CDR2 FYNNEI. Trimming removed 3 bases at V and 3 bases at J, with 6 bases between. The use of a sample-barcoded 5' primer and a J-beta primer mix characterized a second PCR of 7 to 11 cycles. TCRdb redid the calling of the 5' RACE reads with MiXCR, one entry per CDR3 protein. Of about 680,000 distinct CDR3 sequences in the sample, about 52% are singletons; the top ten hold 30% to 35%. This record belongs to a study of blood T cells in healthy people across ages.

The rearrangement links TRBV2 to TRBJ2-1; unclear D gene. The receptor was derived from a woman between 55 and 75 years old in good health. Material for sequencing was blood. CDR3 protein: CASSDRVYNEQFF. Written as DNA, the CDR3 is TGTGCCAGCAGTGATCGGGTCTACAATGAGCAGTTCTTC.